Below, one T cell receptor beta chain is given with its context. This sample was taken from a study of CD8 T cells in Susac syndrome. RNA totalling about 0.45 to 1 ug underwent reverse transcription with random hexamers. From the immunoSEQ multiplex PCR reads, TCRdb called clonotypes with MiXCR, one entry per CDR3 protein. The sample has some 150,000 distinct CDR3 sequences; 90% to 97% are singletons. Sequencing of TCR beta covered CD8+ and CD4+ T cells obtained from blood. Sequencing was carried out using CD4+ T cells from PBMCs. The TCR sequence derives from a human donor with Susac syndrome.

The CDR3 coding sequence is TGTGCCAGCAGCCACCGACAGGATAATTCACCCCTCCACTTT. This gives the protein CASSHRQDNSPLHF. This chain links TRBV3-1 with TRBJ1-6; the D gene is possibly TRBD1 (6 bases). V dropped 3 bases and J dropped 5 bases, with 8 bases sitting between them. This CDR3 has 14 amino acids. Germline CDR1 is LGHDT and CDR2 is YNNKEL (reference sequence).